This T cell receptor (beta chain) stems from a study of blood T cell repertoires in COVID-19. In the study overall: Collection of acute and convalescent COVID-19 samples took place in the United States, Italy and Spain. T cells, B-cell-depleted T cells, or PBMCs provided the cDNA or gDNA that served as material.

In the source study's methods: Cell counts per sample came from amplifying reference gene primers. Produced via immunoSEQ multiplex PCR; TCRdb's table is partial and in-frame only. Clonal size and the V and J genes are those of that table, whereas D and trimming came from the DNA. Of under 120,000 clones listed, roughly nine tenths were seen once; the top ten hold around 32%. The length of the CDR3 is 15 residues. The germline CDR1 and CDR2 sequences are SGHRS and YFSETQ. Deletions cut 4 bases from V and 0 bases from J, with 14 bases between. In its sample, this clone was seen a few times. The chain employs TRBV5-1 and TRBJ2-7; D gene ambiguous. What was sequenced was peripheral blood. This receptor was obtained from a woman older than 75 with acute or convalescent COVID-19. The DNA for the CDR3 is TGCGCCAGCAGCCCCGGTGTTGGTCGCTCCTACGAGCAGTACTTC. Translation gives CASSPGVGRSYEQYF.